The clone carrying this T cell receptor (beta chain) was seen a handful of times. CDR3 size: 16 residues. Germline V gives CDR1 MNHEY, CDR2 SVGAGI. V dropped 2 bases and J dropped 2 bases, with 15 bases sitting between them. TCR beta CDR3 region amplification was performed from RNA transcripts. Carried out on the TCR CDR3, a first-round RT-PCR used the HTBI primer set. Via MiXCR, TCRdb re-called the multiplex PCR reads, giving one row per CDR3 protein. This sample has approximately 640,000 distinct CDR3 sequences, with 17% found just once. The data were obtained in a study of T cells in Graves' hyperthyroidism and ophthalmopathy.

This clonotype originated in a man aged 45 to 65 with Graves' hyperthyroidism. Sequenced sample: blood. J is TRBJ2-5 and V is TRBV6-5; possible D gene TRBD2, 6 bases. The chain's CDR3 is CASSYGAGPKQETQYF. The CDR3 DNA is TGTGCCAGCAGTTACGGGGCGGGACCAAAACAAGAGACCCAGTACTTC.